The clone carrying this T cell receptor beta chain was seen more than once but under ten times. The antigen remains undetermined. The data belong to a study of response to subunit inactivated influenza vaccine. General study results and limits: T cells newly recruited by each seasonal influenza vaccination are few, the authors suggested.

V lost 4 bases to trimming and J lost 5 bases, with 12 bases between them. The length of the CDR3 is 13 residues. The V gene's germline CDR1 is SGHRS and CDR2 YFSETQ. One entry per CDR3 protein results from TCRdb running MiXCR on the RT-PCR reads. The sample contains 600,000 to 700,000 distinct CDR3 sequences, 14% of which appear only once. This chain uses TRBV5-1 with TRBJ2-5, with TRBD2 as a possible D gene (6 bases). Source: PBMCs from blood, taken roughly 15 days before vaccination. This sequence was found in a man between 45 and 60 years old who received an inactivated influenza vaccine. The DNA for the CDR3 is TGCGCCAGCAGCCTCCGGGAGCCGGAGACCCAGTACTTC. This translates into CASSLREPETQYF.